This TCR beta chain was observed in a study of blood T cell repertoires in COVID-19. Study in general: Whether acute or convalescent, the COVID-19 samples came from the United States, Italy and Spain. T cells, B-cell-depleted T cells, or PBMCs provided the cDNA or gDNA that served as material.

Deletions cut 4 bases from V and 9 bases from J, with 20 bases between. CDR1 and CDR2 (germline): SGHRS, YFSETQ. This CDR3 is built from 15 residues. In the source study's methods: Reference gene primer amplification yielded estimated nucleated cell counts. Repertoires were generated with immunoSEQ multiplex PCR, while TCRdb's copy carries only in-frame clones and drops some. D and trimming were read from the DNA, whereas the V and J calls and clone size are those reported in that table. Here the sample spans roughly 34,000 clones, approximately 86% being singletons. Input material: peripheral blood. This clonotype was sampled from an elderly woman with active or convalescent COVID-19. V and J are TRBV5-1 and TRBJ2-1; D might be TRBD2 (6 bases). The CDR3 is CASSPDGRDGGEQFF. The CDR3 DNA reads as TGCGCCAGCAGCCCTGATGGACGAGACGGGGGTGAGCAGTTCTTC.